This T cell receptor (beta chain) was observed in a study of T-cell memory formation after mild COVID-19. As for the study in general: Largely, the TCR clusters proved donor specific.

TCRdb redid the calling of the 5' RACE reads with MiXCR, one entry per CDR3 protein. Of about 340,000 distinct CDR3 sequences in the sample, over 10% are singletons; the top ten hold roughly 23%. Germline values: CDR1 KGHDR, CDR2 SFDVKD. The CDR3 contains 13 residues. V shed 6 bases and J 3 bases; nucleotides not matched to a gene: 3. This clonotype was recorded many times. This chain links TRBV24-1 with TRBJ2-5; 7 bases are a match to TRBD2. Sequencing was done on a sample of PBMCs or a T cell subset sorted from them (not recorded which). The TCR originated in a man younger than 30 who had mild COVID-19 (a few samples of this study predate the infection). Cell type and time point are not known. The CDR3 bases are TGTGCCACCAGTCCCGGACTAGAAGAGACCCAGTACTTC. It yields the protein CATSPGLEETQYF.